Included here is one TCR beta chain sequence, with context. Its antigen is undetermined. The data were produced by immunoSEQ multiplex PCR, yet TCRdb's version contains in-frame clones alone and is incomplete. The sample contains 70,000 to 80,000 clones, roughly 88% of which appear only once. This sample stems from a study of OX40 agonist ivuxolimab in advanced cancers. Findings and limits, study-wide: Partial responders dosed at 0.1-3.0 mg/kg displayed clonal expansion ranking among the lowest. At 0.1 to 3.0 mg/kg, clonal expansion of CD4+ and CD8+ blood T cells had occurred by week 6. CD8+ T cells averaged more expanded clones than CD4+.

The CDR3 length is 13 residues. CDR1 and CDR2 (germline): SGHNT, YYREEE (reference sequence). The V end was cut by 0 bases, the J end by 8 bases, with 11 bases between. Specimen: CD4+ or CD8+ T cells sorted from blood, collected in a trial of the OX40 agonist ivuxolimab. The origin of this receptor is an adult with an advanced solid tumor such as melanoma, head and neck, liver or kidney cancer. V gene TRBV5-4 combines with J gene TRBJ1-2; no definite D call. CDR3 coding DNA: TGTGCCAGCAGCTTGGTTTCGGTGTTAGGCTACACCTTC. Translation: CASSLVSVLGYTF.